This TCR beta chain was documented in a study of CD8 T cells in Susac syndrome. Study-wide results and caveats: The TCR sequencing and HLA analysis in the study involved a relatively small number of individuals, as the study acknowledged.

The germline V gene has CDR1 SNHLY and CDR2 FYNNEI. V shed 2 bases, J shed 5 bases, and the junction held 15 bases outside the gene matches. This CDR3 region has 18 residues. Random hexamers were used to reverse transcribe the RNA input (about 0.5 to 1 ug). TCRdb reprocessed the immunoSEQ multiplex PCR reads with MiXCR, giving one entry per CDR3 protein. The data contain about 250,000 distinct CDR3 sequences, 93% of them singletons. On this clonotype: Its antigen is still unknown.

The specimen was CD4+ T cells from PBMCs. This receptor was obtained from a human donor with multiple sclerosis. The chain employs TRBV2 and TRBJ2-5, with 9 positions matching TRBD2. The CDR3 sequence is CASSERRTAGGPGETQYF. Here the CDR3 DNA reads TGTGCCAGCAGTGAACGGAGGACGGCGGGAGGGCCCGGGGAGACCCAGTACTTC.